This paragraph covers one T cell receptor (beta chain) sequence. This sample was included in a study of blood T cell repertoires in COVID-19. CDR1 LNHDA and CDR2 SQIVND come from the germline V gene (reference sequence). CDR3 size: 15 residues. After removal of 5 bases from V and 1 base from J, the junction contained 5 bases not matched to a gene. Clones were sequenced by immunoSEQ multiplex PCR, and TCRdb holds only the in-frame ones, with some missing. The sample has roughly 380,000 clones; approximately 91% are singletons. J is TRBJ2-1 and V is TRBV19, with 7 bases aligning to TRBD2. Sequencing was done on a sample of peripheral blood. The TCR was taken from a woman aged 40 to 49 with COVID-19, enrolled during active disease. The CDR3, as DNA: TGTGCCAGTAGTCAAAGCGGGATATCCTACAATGAGCAGTTCTTC. Its translation is CASSQSGISYNEQFF.